What follows describes a single T cell receptor beta chain. Its antigen remains unknown. This entry comes from a study of shared clonotypes between healthy human individuals. After removal of 5 bases from V and 2 bases from J, the junction contained 3 bases not matched to a gene. The germline CDR1 and CDR2 sequences are MNHNY and SVGAGI (reference sequence). This CDR3 comprises 13 residues. Only Caucasian adults living in Nashville, Tennessee made up the donor group. Profiled with immunoSEQ multiplex PCR; TCRdb holds only in-frame clones, not every one. The sample consists of fewer than 2.5 million clones, over 85% of them appearing once. The study's findings and limits: Naive CD4 clonotypes were shared across several donors at 5% to 6%. Large depth notwithstanding, sorted-subset sequencing proved incomplete by rarefaction. Clonotype sharing among the donors was expected to vary with sequencing depth.

The specimen was naive CD4+ T cells from PBMCs. This sample's subset: CD45RA+ positively selected. This TCR came from a man aged 18 to 30 in good health. Some clones in this sample may be carry-over from other donors' samples. The J gene is TRBJ2-7, the V gene TRBV6-6, with 7 bases identical to TRBD1. CDR3 residues: CASSHRGAYEQYF. The CDR3 DNA is TGTGCCAGCAGTCACAGGGGCGCCTACGAGCAGTACTTC.